The 14 T cell receptor beta chains listed next were all sequenced from one sample in a study of esophageal squamous cell carcinoma under preoperative chemotherapy. The time point is: before preoperative PTX-NDP chemotherapy. TCRdb re-called the PCR reads with MiXCR, one entry per CDR3 protein. The sample contains 10,000 to 15,000 distinct CDR3 sequences, 45% to 55% of which appear only once. Specimen collection occurred from a patient given preoperative chemotherapy. The source of these receptors is a human donor with esophageal squamous cell carcinoma. The donor label of this sample is uncertain.

On this clonotype itself: Relative to the germline gene, one junction end is altered; a read error may explain this. This rearrangement joins TRBV6-1 to TRBJ2-2, with D perhaps matching TRBD1 (6 bases). Germline-derived CDR1 and CDR2 are MNHNS and SASEGT. The CDR3 covers 13 residues. The chain's CDR3 is CPRGWASTGELFF. The CDR3 DNA is TGTCCCAGGGGCTGGGCGAGCACCGGGGAGCTGTTCTTT.

The chain combines TRBV7-3 with TRBJ2-4; D might be TRBD2 (6 bases). The better agreement between TRBJ2-1 and the DNA end casts doubt on the J call. The CDR3 length is 13 residues. Germline CDR1 and CDR2: SGHTA and FQGTGA. CDR3 in amino acids: CASSLGPRETQFF. The DNA of the CDR3 is TGTGCCAGCAGCTTGGGACCTCGGGAGACCCAGTTCTTC.

This clonotype appeared many times. This chain links TRBV7-2 with TRBJ2-1, with 11 bases identical to TRBD2. J was trimmed by 9 bases and V by 1 base; bases with no gene match: 5. The CDR3 runs to 15 residues. Germline CDR1 is SGHTA and CDR2 is FQGNSA. CDR3 coding DNA: TGTGCCAGCAGCTTAGTAGGACTAGCGGGCGGTGAGCAGTTCTTC. Protein: CASSLVGLAGGEQFF.

This clonotype was seen only a few times. The chain is built from TRBV6-5 and TRBJ2-1; no clear D. Germline V CDR1 and CDR2: MNHEY, SVGAGI. The CDR3 contains 14 residues. The germline V and J ends were trimmed by 3 bases and 9 bases, with 15 bases remaining between them. CDR3 loop: CASSYLVGQSEQFF. CDR3 sequence (DNA): TGTGCCAGCAGTTATTTGGTAGGGCAGAGTGAGCAGTTCTTC.

Regarding this clonotype: The junction differs from germline at one of its ends, possibly a read error. The genes are TRBV10-3 and TRBJ2-4; D is perhaps TRBD2 (5 bases). CDR1 ENHRY and CDR2 SYGVKD come from the germline V gene. CDR3 size: 12 residues. This CDR3 is CAGLRGKNMQYF. DNA of the CDR3: TGTGCGGGGTTGAGAGGGAAGAACATGCAGTACTTC.

This clonotype turned up a few times. This may be a read error, as it is one base from a much larger clone. Since no conserved phenylalanine or tryptophan closes the CDR3, a read error is the likely cause. V is TRBV12-3 or TRBV12-4 and J is TRBJ2-1; D may correspond to TRBD1 or TRBD2 (5 bases each). V lost 6 bases and J 13 bases, leaving 13 bases between the germline ends. The CDR3 length is 11 residues. The CDR3 DNA reads TGTGCCAGCAGACAAATCGGGACCCAGTTCTTA. It codes for CASRQIGTQFL.

The chain is built from TRBV12-3 or TRBV12-4 and TRBJ1-4; D ambiguous. The germline V and J ends were trimmed by 6 bases and 3 bases, with 8 bases remaining between them. The CDR3 extends over 13 amino acids. CDR3 amino acids: CASSIMANEKLFF. CDR3 DNA sequence: TGTGCCAGCAGCATAATGGCTAATGAAAAACTGTTTTTT.

The rearrangement joins TRBV11-3 to TRBJ1-1; D is undetermined. V was shortened by 5 bases and J by 1 base, with 8 bases between the two germline ends. The CDR3 has 13 amino acids. Germline V gene sequence: CDR1 SGHNT, CDR2 YENEEA. The CDR3 DNA sequence: TGTGCCAGCAGCCGATCCAAGAACACTGAAGCTTTCTTT. This translates into CASSRSKNTEAFF.

The V and J genes are TRBV7-2 and TRBJ2-5, with 11 bases matching TRBD2. Germline V gene sequence: CDR1 SGHTA, CDR2 FQGNSA. After removal of 2 bases from V and 4 bases from J, the junction contained 12 bases not matched to a gene. The CDR3 runs to 18 residues. The CDR3 coding sequence is TGTGCCAGCAGCTTACCCGCCCGGGTAGCGGGAGGGGGAGAGACCCAGTACTTC. Amino acids: CASSLPARVAGGGETQYF. Drawing the rest from reference TRBV7-2 and TRBJ2-5, the complete variable domain is GAGVSQSPSNKVTEKGKDVELRCDPISGHTALYWYRQSLGQGLEFLIYFQGNSAPDKSGLPSDRFSAERTGGSVSTLTIQRTQQEDSAVYLCASSLPARVAGGGETQYFGPGTRLLVL.

The rearrangement links TRBV12-3 or TRBV12-4 to TRBJ2-1, with TRBD2 matching 10 bases. The closer fit of TRBJ2-7 to the DNA end suggests the J call may be wrong. This CDR3 is built from 14 residues. The CDR3 protein is CASSFTGTSDEQYF. CDR3 bases: TGTGCCAGCAGTTTCACAGGGACTAGCGATGAGCAGTACTTC.

The sample holds one count of this clonotype. The chain joins TRBV7-2 to TRBJ2-4; 10 nucleotides align to TRBD2. The DNA matches TRBJ2-1 better at its end, which makes the J call doubtful. This CDR3 contains 18 residues. CDR1 and CDR2 from the germline V gene are SGHTA and FQGNSA. CDR3 DNA sequence: TGTGCCAGCAGCTTAGCTTCTAGCGGGAGTTCCTACTCCTACGAGCAGTTCTTC. Amino acids: CASSLASSGSSYSYEQFF.

A few counts support this clonotype. This sequence joins TRBV6-1 and TRBJ2-2; the D gene is possibly TRBD1 (7 bases). CDR1 is MNHNS, CDR2 SASEGT, per germline. V lost 6 bases and J lost 4, with 27 bases in between. The CDR3 consists of 19 residues. The CDR3 loop reads CASSRMGLTGLLGTGELFF. The CDR3 nucleotides are TGTGCCAGCAGCCGCATGGGACTGACAGGGCTGTTGGGCACCGGGGAGCTGTTTTTT.

The rearrangement uses TRBV6-1 and TRBJ2-1, with 13 positions matching TRBD2. This CDR3 has 16 amino acids. V shed 3 bases, J shed 10 bases, and the junction held 9 bases outside the gene matches. CDR1 and CDR2 from the germline V gene are MNHNS and SASEGT. CDR3 residues: CASSDRGTSGIEEQFF. The DNA for the CDR3 is TGTGCCAGCAGTGATAGGGGGACTAGCGGGATTGAGGAGCAGTTCTTC.

In the case of this clonotype: A junction end diverges from the germline sequence, so it may reflect a read error. The chain is built from TRBV6-1 and TRBJ2-3, with 7 bases that match TRBD1. The germline V gene encodes CDR1 MNHNS and CDR2 SASEGT. This CDR3 comprises 15 residues. Here the CDR3 reads CASSHGQANTEAQFF. The CDR3 nucleotides read TGTGCCAGCAGCCACGGACAGGCGAACACCGAGGCGCAGTTTTTT.